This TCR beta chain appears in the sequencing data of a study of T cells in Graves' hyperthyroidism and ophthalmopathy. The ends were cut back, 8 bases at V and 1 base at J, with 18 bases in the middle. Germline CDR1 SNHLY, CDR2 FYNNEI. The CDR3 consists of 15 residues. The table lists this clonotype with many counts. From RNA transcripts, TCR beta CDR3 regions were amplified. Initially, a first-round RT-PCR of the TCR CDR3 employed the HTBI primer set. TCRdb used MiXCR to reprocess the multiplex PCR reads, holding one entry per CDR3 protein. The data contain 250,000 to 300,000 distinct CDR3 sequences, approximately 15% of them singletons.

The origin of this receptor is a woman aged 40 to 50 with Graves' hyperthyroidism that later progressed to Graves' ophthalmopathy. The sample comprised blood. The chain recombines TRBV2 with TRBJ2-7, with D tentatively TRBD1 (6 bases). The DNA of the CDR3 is TGTGCCAGCCGACTACAGGGTCCCCCGTCCTACGAGCAGTACTTC. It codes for CASRLQGPPSYEQYF.